These 3 T cell receptor beta chains came from one sample sequenced in a study of T cell responses to AZD1222 COVID-19 vaccine. Repertoires were generated with immunoSEQ multiplex PCR, while TCRdb's copy carries only in-frame clones and drops some. This sample has around 58,000 clones, with about 89% found just once. The input for sequencing was peripheral blood, taken 28 days after the second AZD1222 dose. These TCRs come from an adult who received the AZD1222 COVID-19 vaccine.

This clone was detected only a few times. The chain uses TRBV2 and TRBJ1-6, with D perhaps matching TRBD1 (5 bases). V gave up 6 bases and J gave up 9 bases, with 15 bases separating them. The germline V gene has CDR1 SNHLY and CDR2 FYNNEI. The CDR3 sequence is 14 residues long. For the CDR3, the DNA is TGTGCCAGCAGAGAGGGGTTTGTTAGTTCACCCCTCCACTTT. Translation gives CASREGFVSSPLHF.

The rearrangement links TRBV7-2 to TRBJ2-7; D unresolved. The V gene lost 2 bases and the J gene lost 3 bases, with 14 bases spanning the gap. Germline V gene data show CDR1 as SGHTA and CDR2 as FQGNSA. This CDR3 has 15 amino acids. The CDR3 region has the DNA TGTGCCAGCAGCTTACAACCCCAACTCTTCTACGAGCAGTACTTC. This codes for CASSLQPQLFYEQYF.

This sequence joins TRBV30 and TRBJ2-7, with unresolved D. Trimming took off 1 base at V and 2 bases at J, with 9 bases between the two ends. This CDR3 comprises 13 residues. Germline loops: CDR1 GTSNPN, CDR2 SVGIG (reference sequence). The CDR3 sequence: CAWSGVAPYEQYF. Written as DNA, the CDR3 is TGTGCCTGGAGTGGGGTAGCCCCCTACGAGCAGTACTTC.